The clone carrying this T cell receptor beta chain turned up a few times. Antigen specificity is unknown. The sample is drawn from a study of blood T cells in healthy people across ages. Whole-study findings and limits: The fall in TCR beta diversity per million T cells was roughly linear with age. The study could not conclusively compare naive and antigen-experienced cells, given its unsorted PBMCs. Expanded clonotype shifts may have been confounded, as the donors had an unknown CMV status.

Combining a sample-barcoded 5' primer with a J-beta primer mix, a second PCR ran for roughly 7 to 12 cycles. Tags on each cDNA molecule came from a template-switch adaptor with 12 random nucleotides. From the 5' RACE reads, TCRdb called clonotypes with MiXCR, one entry per CDR3 protein. The table has around 1.5 million distinct CDR3 sequences, about 31% seen once. Germline V gene lookup returns CDR1 SQVTM and CDR2 ANQGSEA. The CDR3 covers 13 residues. The V gene lost 4 bases and the J gene lost 4 bases, with 11 bases spanning the gap. This clonotype was sampled from a woman between 25 and 40 years old in good health. Sequencing was done on a sample of blood. The V call is TRBV29-1, the J call TRBJ1-5; D call uncertain. The DNA of the CDR3 is TGCAGCGTTGTAGTAGGTGCGAATCAGCCCCAGCATTTT. Translation gives CSVVVGANQPQHF.